This TCR beta chain was captured by sequencing in a study of T cell repertoires in cytomegalovirus infection. For the study at large: CMV infection together with matching HLA type was indicated by public TCR beta signatures. Findings and caveats of the study: Adding up the frequency of public TCR beta families identified people who carried CMV plus the relevant HLA.

V lost 0 bases and J lost 5; bases outside the gene matches: 12. This CDR3 comprises 17 residues. Germline V gene data show CDR1 as SGHVS and CDR2 as FNYEAQ. One entry per CDR3 protein, called by TCRdb with MiXCR from the reads. The table shows some 300,000 distinct CDR3 sequences, with 12% to 15% occurring only once. Many counts were recorded for this clonotype. No antigen is known for it. The sample was PBMCs. This sequence originates from a human donor in good health (CMV status not recorded). Some clones in this sample may be carry-over from other donors' samples. The chain joins TRBV7-6 to TRBJ2-5; 7 nucleotides agree with TRBD2. CDR3: CASSLATSASFSETQYF. The CDR3 DNA sequence: TGTGCCAGCAGCTTAGCTACTAGCGCTTCCTTTTCGGAGACCCAGTACTTC.